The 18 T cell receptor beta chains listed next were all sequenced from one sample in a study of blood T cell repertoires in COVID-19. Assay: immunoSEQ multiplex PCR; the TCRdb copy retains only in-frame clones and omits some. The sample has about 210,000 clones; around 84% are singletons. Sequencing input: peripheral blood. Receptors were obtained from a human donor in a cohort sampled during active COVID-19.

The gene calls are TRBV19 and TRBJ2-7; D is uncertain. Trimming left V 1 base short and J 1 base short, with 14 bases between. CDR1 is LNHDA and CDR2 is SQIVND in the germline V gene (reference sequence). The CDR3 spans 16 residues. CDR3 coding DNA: TGTGCCAGTAGTATAGGCTGGCGGTTAGGATCCTACGAGCAGTACTTC. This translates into CASSIGWRLGSYEQYF.

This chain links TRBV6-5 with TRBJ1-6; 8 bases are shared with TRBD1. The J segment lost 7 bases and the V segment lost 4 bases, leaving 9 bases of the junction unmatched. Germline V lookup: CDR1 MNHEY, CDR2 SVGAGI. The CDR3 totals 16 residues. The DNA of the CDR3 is TGTGCCAGCAGTTCCACACAGGGGGGGACCAATTCACCCCTCCACTTT. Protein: CASSSTQGGTNSPLHF.

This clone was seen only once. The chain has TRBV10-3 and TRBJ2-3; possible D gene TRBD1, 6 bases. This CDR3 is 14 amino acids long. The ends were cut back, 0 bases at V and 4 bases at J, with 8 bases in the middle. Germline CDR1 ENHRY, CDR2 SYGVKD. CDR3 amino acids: CAISESDRSDTQYF. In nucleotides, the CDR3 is TGTGCCATCAGTGAGTCTGACAGGTCAGATACGCAGTATTTT.

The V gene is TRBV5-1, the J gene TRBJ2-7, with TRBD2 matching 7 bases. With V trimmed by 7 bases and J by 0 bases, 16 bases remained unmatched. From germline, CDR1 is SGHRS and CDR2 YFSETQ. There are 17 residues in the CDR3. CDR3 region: CASGAGNPSGLSYEQYF. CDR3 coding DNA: TGCGCCAGCGGCGCCGGAAACCCTAGCGGACTCTCCTACGAGCAGTACTTC.

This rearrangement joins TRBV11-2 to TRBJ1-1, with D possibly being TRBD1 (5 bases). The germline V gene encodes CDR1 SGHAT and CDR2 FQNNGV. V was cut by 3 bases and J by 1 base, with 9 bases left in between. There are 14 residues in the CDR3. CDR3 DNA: TGTGCCAGCAGCTTCCGGGGGGAGAACACTGAAGCTTTCTTT. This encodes CASSFRGENTEAFF.

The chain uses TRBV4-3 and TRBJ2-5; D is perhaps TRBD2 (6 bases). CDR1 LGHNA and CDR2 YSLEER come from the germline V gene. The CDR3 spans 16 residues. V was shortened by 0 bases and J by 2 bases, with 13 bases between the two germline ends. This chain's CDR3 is CASSQDVGREQETQYF. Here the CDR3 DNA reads TGCGCCAGCAGCCAAGATGTTGGCCGGGAGCAAGAGACCCAGTACTTC.

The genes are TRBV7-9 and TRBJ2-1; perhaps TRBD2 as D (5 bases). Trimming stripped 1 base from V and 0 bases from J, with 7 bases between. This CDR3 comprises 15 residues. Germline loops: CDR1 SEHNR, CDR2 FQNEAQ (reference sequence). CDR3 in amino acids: CASSLGTFSYNEQFF. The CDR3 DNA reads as TGTGCCAGCAGCTTAGGGACTTTCTCCTACAATGAGCAGTTCTTC.

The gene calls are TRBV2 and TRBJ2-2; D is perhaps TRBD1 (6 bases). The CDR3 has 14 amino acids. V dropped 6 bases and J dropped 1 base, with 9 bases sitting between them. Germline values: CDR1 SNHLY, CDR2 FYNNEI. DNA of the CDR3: TGTGCCAGCAGCATGACAGGGAACACCGGGGAGCTGTTTTTT. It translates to CASSMTGNTGELFF. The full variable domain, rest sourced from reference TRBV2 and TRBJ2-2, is EPEVTQTPSHQVTQMGQEVILRCVPISNHLYFYWYRQILGQKVEFLVSFYNNEISEKSEIFDDQFSVERPDGSNFTLKIRSTKLEDSAMYFCASSMTGNTGELFFGEGSRLTVL.

CDR3 sequence: CAISDPTDYLRGSSYNEQFF. The CDR3 DNA reads TGTGCCATCAGTGACCCCACGGACTACCTCCGAGGGAGCTCCTACAATGAGCAGTTCTTC. The chain uses TRBV10-3 and TRBJ2-1, with D tentatively TRBD2 (6 bases). V shed 3 bases and J shed 0 bases, with 24 bases lying between them. The CDR3 extends over 20 amino acids. From germline, CDR1 is ENHRY and CDR2 SYGVKD.

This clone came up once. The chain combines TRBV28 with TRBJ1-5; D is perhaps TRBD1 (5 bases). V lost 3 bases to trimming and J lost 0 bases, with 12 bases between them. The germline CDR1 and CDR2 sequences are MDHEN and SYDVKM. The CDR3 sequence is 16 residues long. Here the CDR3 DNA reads TGTGCCAGCAGTTTCGGGCAGGGATATAGCAATCAGCCCCAGCATTTT. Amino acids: CASSFGQGYSNQPQHF.

The CDR3 reads CASSPTVPWGLAGVETQYF. The CDR3 bases are TGTGCCAGCAGCCCCACCGTCCCTTGGGGACTAGCGGGAGTGGAGACCCAGTACTTC. The chain carries TRBV7-9 and TRBJ2-5; 14 positions match TRBD2. With V trimmed by 5 bases and J by 5 bases, 16 bases remained unmatched. The germline V gene has CDR1 SEHNR and CDR2 FQNEAQ (reference sequence). This CDR3 is 19 amino acids long.

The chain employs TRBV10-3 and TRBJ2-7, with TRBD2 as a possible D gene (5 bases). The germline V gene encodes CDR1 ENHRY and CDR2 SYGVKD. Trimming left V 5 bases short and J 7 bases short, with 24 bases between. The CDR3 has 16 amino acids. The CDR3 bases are TGTGCCATCAGTCGACAAAGTGGGAGAGGCTCGGGAGAGCAGTACTTC. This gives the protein CAISRQSGRGSGEQYF.

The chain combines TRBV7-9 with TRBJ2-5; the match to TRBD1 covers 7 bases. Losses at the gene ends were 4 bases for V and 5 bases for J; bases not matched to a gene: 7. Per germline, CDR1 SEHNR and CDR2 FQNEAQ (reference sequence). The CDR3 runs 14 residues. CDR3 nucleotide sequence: TGTGCCAGCAGCTCAAGGGGGCCGTATGAGACCCAGTACTTC. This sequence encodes CASSSRGPYETQYF.

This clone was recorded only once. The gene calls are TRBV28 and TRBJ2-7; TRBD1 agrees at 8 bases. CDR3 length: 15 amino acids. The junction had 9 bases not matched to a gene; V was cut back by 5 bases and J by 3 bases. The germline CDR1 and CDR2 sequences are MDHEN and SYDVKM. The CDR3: CASSQLGTGHYEQYF. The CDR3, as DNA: TGTGCCAGCAGTCAACTCGGGACAGGCCACTACGAGCAGTACTTC.

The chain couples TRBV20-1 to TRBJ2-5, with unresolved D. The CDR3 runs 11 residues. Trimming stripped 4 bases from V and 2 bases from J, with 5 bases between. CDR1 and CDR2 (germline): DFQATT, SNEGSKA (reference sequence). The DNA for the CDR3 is TGCAGTGCTACCAGACAAGAGACCCAGTACTTC. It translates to CSATRQETQYF.

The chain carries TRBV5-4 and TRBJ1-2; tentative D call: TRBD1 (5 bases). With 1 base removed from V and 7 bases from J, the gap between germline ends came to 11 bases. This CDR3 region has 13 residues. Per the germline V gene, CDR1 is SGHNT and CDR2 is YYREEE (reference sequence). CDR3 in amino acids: CASSLPGGFGYTF. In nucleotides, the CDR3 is TGTGCCAGCAGCTTGCCCGGGGGGTTTGGCTACACCTTC.

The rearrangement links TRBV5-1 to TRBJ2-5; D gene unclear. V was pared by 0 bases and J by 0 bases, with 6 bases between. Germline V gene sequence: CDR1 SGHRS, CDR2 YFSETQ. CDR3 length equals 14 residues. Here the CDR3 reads CASSLASDQETQYF. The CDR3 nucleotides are TGCGCCAGCAGCTTGGCGAGTGACCAAGAGACCCAGTACTTC.

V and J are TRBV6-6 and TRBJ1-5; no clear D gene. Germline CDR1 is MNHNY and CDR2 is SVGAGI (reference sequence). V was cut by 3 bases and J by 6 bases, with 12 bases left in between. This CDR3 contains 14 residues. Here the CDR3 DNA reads TGTGCCAGCAGTTATAAGGGTGGGAGTCAGCCCCAGCATTTT. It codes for CASSYKGGSQPQHF.